These 27 T cell receptor beta chains share one sample of origin, sequenced in a study of T cell changes during pregnancy in multiple sclerosis. Data came from immunoSEQ multiplex PCR; TCRdb stores just in-frame clones and leaves some out. The repertoire includes about 41,000 clones, more than 85% of them detected once, and 6% to 7% sits in the top ten. Sequencing was performed on CD8+ T cells from peripheral blood mononuclear cells, taken in the third trimester of pregnancy. The receptors here all came from a female donor with multiple sclerosis, enrolled in a pregnancy study.

The chain carries TRBV28 and TRBJ2-1; 9 positions agree with TRBD1. The CDR3 is 14 amino acids. V was clipped by 2 bases and J by 8 bases; unmatched bases: 4. CDR1 MDHEN and CDR2 SYDVKM come from the germline V gene. The CDR3 is CASSLGTGWHEQFF. The DNA of the CDR3 is TGTGCCAGCAGTTTAGGGACAGGGTGGCATGAGCAGTTCTTC.

The chain joins TRBV7-3 to TRBJ2-1, with TRBD1 as a possible D gene (6 bases). Germline V gives CDR1 SGHTA, CDR2 FQGTGA. This CDR3 comprises 14 residues. V dropped 5 bases and J dropped 5 bases, with 13 bases sitting between them. Written as DNA, the CDR3 is TGTGCCAGCAGCCCTGAAACAGGGAACAATGAGCAGTTCTTC. Its translation is CASSPETGNNEQFF. Using reference TRBV7-3 and TRBJ2-1 for the parts outside the CDR3, the full variable domain is GAGVSQTPSNKVTEKGKYVELRCDPISGHTALYWYRQSLGQGPEFLIYFQGTGAADDSGLPNDRFFAVRPEGSVSTLKIQRTERGDSAVYLCASSPETGNNEQFFGPGTRLTVL.

This clone occurred once. The V call is TRBV13, the J call TRBJ2-7; D is unresolved. This CDR3 contains 14 residues. Trimming shortened V by 2 bases and J by 3 bases, and 11 bases separated the two germline ends. From germline, CDR1 is PRHDT and CDR2 FYEKMQ (reference sequence). The CDR3 is CASSLNVANYEQYF. In DNA form, the CDR3 reads TGTGCCAGCAGCTTAAACGTAGCTAACTACGAGCAGTACTTC.

J is TRBJ2-7 and V is TRBV4-2; D remains ambiguous. The CDR3 loop spans 13 amino acids. Germline CDR1 reads LGHNA; CDR2 reads YNFKEQ. V lost 4 bases, J lost 7 bases, and 14 bases lay in between. CDR3 in amino acids: CASSLDVGLEQYF. CDR3 nucleotides: TGTGCCAGCAGCCTCGATGTTGGCCTGGAGCAGTACTTC.

The chain uses TRBV10-3 and TRBJ2-7; 8 bases match TRBD2. CDR1 is ENHRY and CDR2 is SYGVKD in the germline V gene. Trimming cost V 1 base and J 0 bases; bases outside gene matches: 8. The CDR3 has 17 residues. The DNA of the CDR3 is TGTGCCATCAGTGAGTGGGTTAGCGGGACTAGCTCCTACGAGCAGTACTTC. Translating it yields CAISEWVSGTSSYEQYF.

The genes are TRBV10-3 and TRBJ2-1; TRBD2 aligns across 12 bases. The CDR3 contains 16 residues. Germline V gene data show CDR1 as ENHRY and CDR2 as SYGVKD. Trimming took 8 bases from V and 2 from J; bases not matched to a gene: 7. The CDR3 bases are TGTGCCATCGGGACTAGCGGGTCCACTGCCTACAATGAGCAGTTCTTC. Protein sequence: CAIGTSGSTAYNEQFF.

V usage is TRBV4-1 and J usage is TRBJ2-7; D might be TRBD2 (6 bases). V shed 1 base and J shed 3 bases, with 13 bases lying between them. CDR1 and CDR2 from the germline V gene are MGHRA and YSYEKL. The CDR3 covers 15 residues. In DNA, the CDR3 is TGCGCCAGCAGCCAAGGTGGACTACCTTTCTACGAGCAGTACTTC. Protein: CASSQGGLPFYEQYF.

V is TRBV30 and J is TRBJ1-1; TRBD1 matches at 7 bases. After removal of 3 bases from V and 0 bases from J, the junction contained 10 bases not matched to a gene. The CDR3 consists of 16 residues. Germline lookup yields CDR1 GTSNPN and CDR2 SVGIG (reference sequence). Here the CDR3 reads CAWRLGIQGLNTEAFF. The DNA for the CDR3 is TGTGCCTGGAGGTTGGGAATACAGGGGCTGAACACTGAAGCTTTCTTT.

This chain uses TRBV5-5 with TRBJ2-1; the match to TRBD1 covers 9 bases. CDR3 length equals 14 residues. Trimming at V came to 4 bases and at J to 8 bases, leaving 7 bases not matched to a gene. Germline V lookup: CDR1 SGHKS, CDR2 YYEKEE (reference sequence). In DNA, the CDR3 is TGTGCCAGCAGCCAGACTACAGGGGGCTATGAGCAGTTCTTC. Protein product: CASSQTTGGYEQFF.

CDR3 protein: CAWSPTGGGYEQYF. CDR3 bases: TGTGCCTGGAGTCCGACCGGTGGGGGGTACGAGCAGTACTTC. This chain joins TRBV30 and TRBJ2-7; D perhaps matches TRBD2 (6 bases). Per germline, CDR1 GTSNPN and CDR2 SVGIG (reference sequence). The CDR3 runs to 14 residues. V dropped 2 bases and J dropped 4 bases, with 15 bases sitting between them. Full variable domain (rest looked up from reference TRBV30 and TRBJ2-7): SQTIHQWPATLVQPVGSPLSLECTVEGTSNPNLYWYRQAAGRGLQLLFYSVGIGQISSEVPQNLSASRPQDRQFILSSKKLLLSDSGFYLCAWSPTGGGYEQYFGPGTRLTVT.

The chain uses TRBV19 and TRBJ2-7; the match to TRBD1 covers 7 bases. J was trimmed by 3 bases and V by 5 bases; bases with no gene match: 10. The CDR3 runs 15 residues. Germline V lookup: CDR1 LNHDA, CDR2 SQIVND (reference sequence). CDR3 sequence (DNA): TGTGCCAGTAGTCCTCGGGACAGAAATAACTACGAGCAGTACTTC. It translates to CASSPRDRNNYEQYF.

The chain links TRBV5-6 to TRBJ2-1, with TRBD2 matching 12 bases. This CDR3 comprises 15 residues. The germline V gene encodes CDR1 SGHDT and CDR2 YYEEEE. V gave up 4 bases and J gave up 6 bases; unmatched junction bases: 5. The CDR3 DNA is TGTGCCAGCAGCCCGGGACTAGCGGGTTTCAATGAGCAGTTCTTC. Residues: CASSPGLAGFNEQFF.

The chain joins TRBV5-1 to TRBJ1-1; D possibly corresponds to TRBD1 (6 bases). Germline V gene sequence: CDR1 SGHRS, CDR2 YFSETQ. The CDR3 consists of 14 residues. Trimming took 3 bases from V and 6 from J, leaving 15 bases between them. The CDR3 nucleotides are TGCGCCAGCAGCTCTACAGGGTTGGGGGCTGAAGCTTTCTTT. Translated, it gives CASSSTGLGAEAFF.

The J gene is TRBJ2-7, the V gene TRBV11-1; 8 bases fit TRBD2. Germline values: CDR1 SGHAT, CDR2 FQDESV (reference sequence). The CDR3 is 13 residues long. V shed 2 bases and J 6 bases; nucleotides not matched to a gene: 3. CDR3: CASSLSGRSEQYF. The CDR3 DNA follows: TGTGCCAGCAGCTTAAGCGGGAGATCCGAGCAGTACTTC. Complete variable domain (other parts from reference TRBV11-1 and TRBJ2-7): EAEVAQSPRYKITEKSQAVAFWCDPISGHATLYWYRQILGQGPELLVQFQDESVVDDSQLPKDRFSAERLKGVDSTLKIQPAELGDSAMYLCASSLSGRSEQYFGPGTRLTVT.

V usage is TRBV27 and J usage is TRBJ1-5, with TRBD1 as a possible D gene (6 bases). The CDR3 totals 14 residues. The germline V gene has CDR1 MNHEY and CDR2 SMNVEV (reference sequence). V lost 5 bases and J 0 bases, leaving 8 bases between the germline ends. The chain's CDR3 is CASSQQGSNQPQHF. The CDR3, as DNA: TGTGCCAGCAGTCAACAGGGTAGCAATCAGCCCCAGCATTTT.

This chain joins TRBV29-1 and TRBJ1-1, with D hard to call. The length of the CDR3 is 12 residues. Germline V gives CDR1 SQVTM, CDR2 ANQGSEA. V was pared by 1 base and J by 11 bases, with 14 bases between. Written as DNA, the CDR3 is TGCAGCGTTGAAGGAGTAGGAAGGGAGGCTTTCTTT. Translated: CSVEGVGREAFF.

V usage is TRBV5-6 and J usage is TRBJ2-7, with 11 positions matching TRBD1. Germline trimming cut 4 bases from V and 4 bases from J; bases unmatched to any gene: 7. The CDR3 contains 15 residues. The germline CDR1 and CDR2 sequences are SGHDT and YYEEEE. The CDR3 is CASSDRDRGMYEQYF. As DNA, the CDR3 is TGTGCCAGCAGCGATAGGGACAGGGGGATGTACGAGCAGTACTTC.

J is TRBJ1-4 and V is TRBV27; D might be TRBD1 (6 bases). The V gene lost 4 bases and the J gene lost 3 bases, with 12 bases spanning the gap. The CDR3 length is 15 residues. Germline assignment: CDR1 MNHEY and CDR2 SMNVEV (reference sequence). CDR3 nucleotides: TGTGCCAGCAGTTCCGCAGGGGTCTCTAATGAAAAACTGTTTTTT. Its protein product is CASSSAGVSNEKLFF.

The rearrangement links TRBV2 to TRBJ2-1; a possible D gene is TRBD1 (5 bases). The CDR3 has 12 residues. V was clipped by 7 bases and J by 6 bases, with 10 bases between them. The germline V gene encodes CDR1 SNHLY and CDR2 FYNNEI. Written as DNA, the CDR3 is TGTGCCAGCACCCCCCAGGGCAATGAGCAGTTCTTC. The encoded protein is CASTPQGNEQFF.

This chain joins TRBV4-2 and TRBJ2-7; 8 bases match TRBD2. With 1 base clipped from V and 4 bases from J, the junction kept 9 bases outside the gene matches. This CDR3 has 16 amino acids. Germline values: CDR1 LGHNA, CDR2 YNFKEQ. The CDR3 DNA is TGTGCCAGCAGCCAAGTTGTTAGCGGGAACATGTACGAGCAGTACTTC. Its protein is CASSQVVSGNMYEQYF.

V and J are TRBV27 and TRBJ2-7, with D perhaps matching TRBD1 (6 bases). Trimming left V 5 bases short and J 7 bases short, with 18 bases between. The germline V gene encodes CDR1 MNHEY and CDR2 SMNVEV (reference sequence). This CDR3 contains 14 residues. CDR3 protein: CASSQTPRGGEQYF. The CDR3 DNA reads TGTGCCAGCAGTCAGACCCCCAGGGGTGGGGAGCAGTACTTC.

The gene calls are TRBV19 and TRBJ2-1; 9 bases are a match to TRBD2. The trim removed 5 bases at V and 9 bases at J, leaving 17 bases unmatched. In germline, CDR1 is LNHDA, CDR2 SQIVND (reference sequence). The CDR3 consists of 17 residues. The CDR3 spells CASSQVAGVGSVGEQFF. The CDR3 region has the DNA TGTGCCAGTAGTCAGGTAGCGGGAGTAGGATCAGTGGGTGAGCAGTTCTTC.

This chain links TRBV9 with TRBJ2-1; 15 positions agree with TRBD2. With V trimmed by 0 bases and J by 6 bases, 1 base remained unmatched. CDR3 length equals 16 residues. Germline V gene data show CDR1 as SGDLS and CDR2 as YYNGEE. The CDR3 region has the DNA TGTGCCAGCAGCGTAGGGACTAGCGGGAGGGGCAATGAGCAGTTCTTC. It yields the protein CASSVGTSGRGNEQFF.

This chain links TRBV4-1 with TRBJ2-4; D gene ambiguous. Germline CDR1 reads MGHRA; CDR2 reads YSYEKL. Trimming stripped 6 bases from V and 1 base from J, with 7 bases between. The CDR3 totals 13 residues. CDR3 residues: CASSPQAKNIQYF. The CDR3 DNA is TGCGCCAGCAGTCCACAGGCCAAAAACATTCAGTACTTC.

The rearrangement uses TRBV15 and TRBJ2-7, with TRBD2 identical over 7 bases. Germline assignment: CDR1 LNHNV and CDR2 YYDKDF (reference sequence). The CDR3 runs 19 residues. The J segment lost 3 bases and the V segment lost 5 bases, leaving 22 bases of the junction unmatched. CDR3 sequence: CATSPGWSGVGGNYYEQYF. CDR3 nucleotide sequence: TGTGCCACCAGCCCAGGTTGGAGTGGAGTGGGAGGGAACTACTACGAGCAGTACTTC. Looking up the rest from reference TRBV15 and TRBJ2-7 gives the full variable domain: DAMVIQNPRYQVTQFGKPVTLSCSQTLNHNVMYWYQQKSSQAPKLLFHYYDKDFNNEADTPDNFQSRRPNTSFCFLDIRSPGLGDTAMYLCATSPGWSGVGGNYYEQYFGPGTRLTVT.

CDR3 nucleotides: TGTGCCAGTAGTATGTATGGCAGTAGCAATCAGCCCCAGCATTTT. It is translated as CASSMYGSSNQPQHF. The V and J genes are TRBV19 and TRBJ1-5; no clear D. Germline-derived CDR1 and CDR2 are LNHDA and SQIVND (reference sequence). CDR3 size: 15 residues. V was clipped by 3 bases and J by 0 bases, with 9 bases between them.

The chain employs TRBV27 and TRBJ1-6; a possible D gene is TRBD1 (5 bases). Germline assignment: CDR1 MNHEY and CDR2 SMNVEV (reference sequence). This CDR3 has 15 residues. Trimming stripped 1 base from V and 10 bases from J, with 14 bases between. The CDR3 sequence: CASSLLPSGGSPLHF. The CDR3 DNA reads TGTGCCAGCAGTTTATTGCCAAGCGGGGGGTCACCCCTCCACTTT.